The 28 T cell receptor beta chains below all came from one sample that was sequenced in a study of long-term antiretroviral therapy in people with HIV. immunoSEQ v3.0 was run at survey level. Assay: immunoSEQ multiplex PCR; the TCRdb copy retains only in-frame clones and omits some. The repertoire consists of more than 20,000 clones, with just over 85% occurring once and the leading ten covering about 7%. The material sequenced was unsorted PBMCs, taken 1.8 years before starting antiretroviral therapy. The receptors shown here come from a woman aged 25 to 39 with HIV.

This CDR3 is CASSIEGSYSNQPQHF. CDR3 DNA sequence: TGTGCCAGTAGTATAGAAGGCAGCTATAGCAATCAGCCCCAGCATTTT. The chain combines TRBV19 with TRBJ1-5; no clear D gene. The CDR3 spans 16 residues. The V end was cut by 0 bases, the J end by 0 bases, with 9 bases between. Per the germline V gene, CDR1 is LNHDA and CDR2 is SQIVND (reference sequence).

This chain links TRBV27 with TRBJ1-6; D uncertain. CDR1 is MNHEY and CDR2 is SMNVEV in the germline V gene (reference sequence). CDR3 length: 12 residues. The V end lost 3 bases, the J end lost 8 bases, and 5 bases lay between the germline ends. CDR3 loop: CASSFTYSPLHF. As DNA, the CDR3 is TGTGCCAGCAGTTTCACGTATTCACCCCTCCACTTT.

This chain uses TRBV30 with TRBJ2-2; D is ambiguous. CDR1 and CDR2 (germline): GTSNPN, SVGIG (reference sequence). This CDR3 has 12 residues. V shed 5 bases and J shed 1 base, with 5 bases lying between them. CDR3 in amino acids: CAWGENTGELFF. In DNA, the CDR3 is TGTGCCTGGGGGGAGAACACCGGGGAGCTGTTTTTT. The variable domain in full, with the rest retrieved from reference TRBV30 and TRBJ2-2, is SQTIHQWPATLVQPVGSPLSLECTVEGTSNPNLYWYRQAAGRGLQLLFYSVGIGQISSEVPQNLSASRPQDRQFILSSKKLLLSDSGFYLCAWGENTGELFFGEGSRLTVL.

This chain uses TRBV4-1 with TRBJ1-5; D remains unclear. The CDR3 is made up of 16 amino acids. V was pared by 3 bases and J by 6 bases, with 18 bases between. The germline V gene encodes CDR1 MGHRA and CDR2 YSYEKL. The CDR3 DNA sequence: TGCGCCAGCAGCCAGTCGGCCTCCGAGTTGGGTCAGCCCCAGCATTTT. Protein: CASSQSASELGQPQHF.

CDR3: CASSLGVGREGTDTQYF. CDR3 nucleotides: TGTGCCAGCAGCTTAGGCGTTGGGCGGGAAGGCACAGATACGCAGTATTTT. The genes are TRBV7-6 and TRBJ2-3; a possible D gene is TRBD2 (6 bases). Deletions cut 1 base from V and 1 base from J, with 15 bases between. This CDR3 is built from 17 residues. CDR1 is SGHVS, CDR2 FNYEAQ, per germline.

V gene TRBV19 combines with J gene TRBJ1-2; 10 bases are a match to TRBD1. This CDR3 is 15 amino acids long. Germline values: CDR1 LNHDA, CDR2 SQIVND (reference sequence). Trimming removed 4 bases from V and 8 bases from J; junction bases left unmatched: 10. For the CDR3, the DNA is TGTGCCAGTAGTAGGGGACAGGGGAAGGAAGGGGGCTACACCTTC. Translation: CASSRGQGKEGGYTF. The entire variable domain, with the rest obtained from reference TRBV19 and TRBJ1-2, is as follows: DGGITQSPKYLFRKEGQNVTLSCEQNLNHDAMYWYRQDPGQGLRLIYYSQIVNDFQKGDIAEGYSVSREKKESFPLTVTSAQKNPTAFYLCASSRGQGKEGGYTFGSGTRLTVV.

CDR3 residues: CACDLITGYGYTF. CDR3 nucleotides: TGTGCCTGCGACCTCATTACGGGCTATGGCTACACCTTC. The chain links TRBV30 to TRBJ1-2; D remains unclear. Germline CDR1 is GTSNPN and CDR2 is SVGIG (reference sequence). This CDR3 is built from 13 residues. V lost 6 bases, J lost 4 bases, and 15 bases lay in between.

This clone has more than one count but fewer than ten. The chain is built from TRBV7-6 and TRBJ1-2, with D unresolved. Germline CDR1 is SGHVS and CDR2 is FNYEAQ. The V end was cut by 5 bases, the J end by 4 bases, with 14 bases between. The CDR3 runs to 14 residues. DNA of the CDR3: TGTGCCAGCAGCCGCAGTCGGGGTGGCTATGGCTACACCTTC. Its translation: CASSRSRGGYGYTF.

The chain combines TRBV10-3 with TRBJ2-7; 8 bases line up with TRBD2. V lost 3 bases, J lost 3 bases, and 7 bases stayed unmatched. The CDR3 has 15 residues. Germline loops: CDR1 ENHRY, CDR2 SYGVKD. CDR3 sequence reads: CAISDRTGGVYEQYF. CDR3 in DNA: TGTGCCATCAGTGATCGGACGGGGGGGGTCTACGAGCAGTACTTC.

The V call is TRBV28, the J call TRBJ1-1; 7 positions agree with TRBD1. Trimming cost V 6 bases and J 3 bases; bases outside gene matches: 7. CDR1 is MDHEN, CDR2 SYDVKM, per germline. This CDR3 region has 14 residues. The CDR3, as DNA: TGTGCCAGCAGCTCTTGGGACAGCCACACTGAAGCTTTCTTT. Its translation is CASSSWDSHTEAFF.

The genes are TRBV4-2 and TRBJ1-2, with D unclear. From germline, CDR1 is LGHNA and CDR2 YNFKEQ. V was trimmed by 0 bases and J by 6 bases, leaving 23 bases between them. This CDR3 comprises 18 residues. The CDR3 DNA reads as TGTGCCAGCAGCCAAGATCGATCCGAGTCCTTAAAACGGGATGGCTACACCTTC. It encodes CASSQDRSESLKRDGYTF.

The chain joins TRBV18 to TRBJ2-1; a possible D gene is TRBD2 (5 bases). V dropped 6 bases and J dropped 9 bases, with 12 bases sitting between them. This CDR3 has 12 residues. Looked up from germline, CDR1 is KGHSH and CDR2 is LQKENI. DNA of the CDR3: TGTGCCAGCTCCGGAGGAGCTGGTGAGCAGTTCTTC. Translated: CASSGGAGEQFF. Supplemented by reference TRBV18 and TRBJ2-1, the full variable domain reads NAGVMQNPRHLVRRRGQEARLRCSPMKGHSHVYWYRQLPEEGLKFMVYLQKENIIDESGMPKERFSAEFPKEGPSILRIQQVVRGDSAAYFCASSGGAGEQFFGPGTRLTVL.

The CDR3 loop is CASSLAGMGNQPQHF. CDR3 nucleotide sequence: TGTGCCAGCAGTTTAGCGGGGATGGGCAATCAGCCCCAGCATTTT. The chain combines TRBV27 with TRBJ1-5; no definite D call. Per germline, CDR1 MNHEY and CDR2 SMNVEV (reference sequence). The CDR3 sequence is 15 residues long. V lost 2 bases and J 2 bases, leaving 10 bases between the germline ends.

The chain recombines TRBV5-4 with TRBJ2-1; D may be TRBD1 (5 bases). Trimming stripped 0 bases from V and 9 bases from J, with 10 bases between. Germline values: CDR1 SGHNT, CDR2 YYREEE (reference sequence). The CDR3 covers 13 residues. The CDR3 region has the DNA TGTGCCAGCAGCTTGGTTGGGGCGACTGAGCAGTTCTTC. Protein product: CASSLVGATEQFF. Full variable domain (remainder filled in from reference TRBV5-4 and TRBJ2-1): ETGVTQSPTHLIKTRGQQVTLRCSSQSGHNTVSWYQQALGQGPQFIFQYYREEENGRGNFPPRFSGLQFPNYSSELNVNALELDDSALYLCASSLVGATEQFFGPGTRLTVL.

The chain has TRBV19 and TRBJ2-2; D uncertain. V lost 2 bases, J lost 6 bases, and 7 bases lay in between. CDR1 and CDR2 from the germline V gene are LNHDA and SQIVND (reference sequence). The CDR3 has 13 residues. The CDR3 bases are TGTGCCAGTAGTATACCCGTCGCCGGGGAGCTGTTTTTT. This gives the protein CASSIPVAGELFF.

This chain joins TRBV2 and TRBJ2-3; D is perhaps TRBD1 or TRBD2 (5 bases each). Trimming took off 4 bases at V and 4 bases at J, with 12 bases between the two ends. The CDR3 runs to 14 residues. Germline lookup yields CDR1 SNHLY and CDR2 FYNNEI. The CDR3 DNA reads as TGTGCCAGCAGTGGGCTAGTGGGGGCAGATACGCAGTATTTT. Translated: CASSGLVGADTQYF.

The chain combines TRBV10-3 with TRBJ1-4, with D hard to call. The V gene's germline CDR1 is ENHRY and CDR2 SYGVKD. The ends were cut back, 3 bases at V and 8 bases at J, with 16 bases in the middle. The CDR3 loop spans 15 amino acids. In nucleotides, the CDR3 is TGTGCCATCAGTGATAGATCAGTGGGCGAAGAAAAACTGTTTTTT. As protein: CAISDRSVGEEKLFF.

CDR3 loop: CASSSGVNGYTF. For the CDR3, the DNA is TGTGCCAGCAGCTCCGGGGTCAATGGCTACACCTTC. The rearrangement joins TRBV9 to TRBJ1-2; no definite D call. CDR3 size: 12 residues. The germline V gene has CDR1 SGDLS and CDR2 YYNGEE. V was pared by 4 bases and J by 6 bases, with 10 bases between.

This clone was recorded only once. The genes are TRBV19 and TRBJ1-3; D might be TRBD1 (5 bases). Germline CDR1 reads LNHDA; CDR2 reads SQIVND (reference sequence). The length of the CDR3 is 12 residues. Trimming left V 9 bases short and J 4 bases short, with 10 bases between. The CDR3 DNA reads as TGTGCCAGCGGACACCCGGGAAACACCATATATTTT. Its translation: CASGHPGNTIYF.

The V and J genes are TRBV6-1 and TRBJ2-1; the match to TRBD2 covers 7 bases. The junction had 10 bases not matched to a gene; V was cut back by 1 base and J by 1 base. The germline V gene encodes CDR1 MNHNS and CDR2 SASEGT. The CDR3 is 18 residues long. The CDR3: CASSEGERGRLSYNEQFF. CDR3 in DNA: TGTGCCAGCAGTGAAGGTGAGCGGGGCAGACTATCCTACAATGAGCAGTTCTTC.

This clone has only a few counts. J is TRBJ1-6 and V is TRBV2; D remains unclear. CDR1 and CDR2 from the germline V gene are SNHLY and FYNNEI. The CDR3 totals 11 residues. V shed 5 bases and J shed 10 bases, with 6 bases lying between them. The CDR3, as DNA: TGTGCCAGCAGTCGGTGGTCACCCCTCCACTTT. Amino acids: CASSRWSPLHF.

The V and J genes are TRBV19 and TRBJ2-4; D is unclear. The CDR3 runs to 14 residues. Germline V gene lookup returns CDR1 LNHDA and CDR2 SQIVND (reference sequence). V lost 6 bases and J 0 bases, leaving 9 bases between the germline ends. The CDR3 bases are TGTGCCAGTAGGCAAACTCTAGCCAAAAACATTCAGTACTTC. Translation: CASRQTLAKNIQYF.

The chain joins TRBV2 to TRBJ2-4; 10 nucleotides match TRBD2. V was pared by 4 bases and J by 8 bases, with 8 bases of the junction left unmatched. The CDR3 contains 15 residues. The germline V gene encodes CDR1 SNHLY and CDR2 FYNNEI. The CDR3 coding sequence is TGTGCCAGCAGTGTCGGAGCGGGGGGGCGGGACATTCAGTACTTC. Its translation: CASSVGAGGRDIQYF.

The V and J genes are TRBV7-2 and TRBJ1-1; the D is unclear. In germline, CDR1 is SGHTA, CDR2 FQGNSA. The CDR3 is made up of 14 amino acids. Trimming pared 2 bases from V and 5 bases from J, leaving 12 bases between. For the CDR3, the DNA is TGTGCCAGCAGCTTAACTCTGGGAGGAACTGAAGCTTTCTTT. Translation gives CASSLTLGGTEAFF.

The chain uses TRBV7-3 and TRBJ2-2; TRBD1 matches 9 bases. In germline, CDR1 is SGHTA, CDR2 FQGTGA. V lost 2 bases to trimming and J lost 7 bases; unmatched junction nucleotides: 5. The CDR3 length is 15 residues. CDR3 coding DNA: TGTGCCAGCAGCTTACAACAGGGGGCTAGCGGGGAGCTGTTTTTT. It translates to CASSLQQGASGELFF.

The J gene is TRBJ2-1, the V gene TRBV7-6; the D gene is possibly TRBD1 (6 bases). Germline CDR1 reads SGHVS; CDR2 reads FNYEAQ. The germline V and J ends were trimmed by 3 bases and 6 bases, with 12 bases remaining between them. The CDR3 is 14 amino acids. CDR3 DNA sequence: TGTGCCAGCAGCTTGGACAGCTGGGGCAATGAGCAGTTCTTC. Its translation: CASSLDSWGNEQFF.

The chain couples TRBV15 to TRBJ1-5, with 8 nucleotides matching TRBD1. Germline V gene lookup returns CDR1 LNHNV and CDR2 YYDKDF (reference sequence). The junction had 8 bases not matched to a gene; V was cut back by 3 bases and J by 7 bases. CDR3 size: 15 residues. CDR3 DNA sequence: TGTGCCACCAGCAGTGGACAGGGTACGGGGCAGCCCCAGCATTTT. It encodes CATSSGQGTGQPQHF.

The chain recombines TRBV5-1 with TRBJ1-3, with D perhaps matching TRBD1 (6 bases). CDR3 length: 15 residues. From germline, CDR1 is SGHRS and CDR2 YFSETQ. Deletions cut 4 bases from V and 0 bases from J, with 11 bases between. CDR3: CASSTDRPSGNTIYF. The CDR3 region has the DNA TGCGCCAGCAGCACCGACAGGCCCTCTGGAAACACCATATATTTT.